A single sample is the source of the 19 T cell receptor beta chains below, sequenced in a study of blood T cell repertoires in COVID-19. Generated by immunoSEQ multiplex PCR, the TCRdb table keeps only in-frame clones and is missing some. The sample lists tens of thousands of clones; about nine tenths were seen once. Sequencing used peripheral blood. Receptor source: a woman in her forties or fifties in a cohort sampled during active COVID-19.

This chain connects TRBV7-9 to TRBJ2-6, with 10 bases aligning to TRBD1. The CDR3 is made up of 18 amino acids. The junction had 5 bases not matched to a gene; V was cut back by 2 bases and J by 1 base. CDR1 is SEHNR and CDR2 is FQNEAQ in the germline V gene (reference sequence). CDR3: CASSLIWTGGSGANVLTF. The CDR3 DNA sequence: TGTGCCAGCAGCTTAATCTGGACAGGGGGATCTGGGGCCAACGTCCTGACTTTC.

The chain carries TRBV5-4 and TRBJ2-5; 13 bases fit TRBD2. The germline CDR1 and CDR2 sequences are SGHNT and YYREEE (reference sequence). After removal of 4 bases from V and 2 bases from J, the junction contained 5 bases not matched to a gene. The CDR3 runs 16 residues. The CDR3 sequence is CASSGGTSGVQETQYF. Here the CDR3 DNA reads TGTGCCAGCAGCGGCGGGACTAGCGGGGTGCAAGAGACCCAGTACTTC.

The chain is built from TRBV19 and TRBJ1-5; D unclear. Germline V gives CDR1 LNHDA, CDR2 SQIVND (reference sequence). Trimming stripped 0 bases from V and 10 bases from J, with 7 bases between. The CDR3 has 12 residues. The CDR3 reads CASSIDQVPQHF. Here the CDR3 DNA reads TGTGCCAGTAGTATAGACCAGGTTCCCCAGCATTTT.

The J gene is TRBJ2-5, the V gene TRBV19; 15 nucleotides match TRBD2. Germline V gives CDR1 LNHDA, CDR2 SQIVND (reference sequence). CDR3 length: 18 residues. Losses at the gene ends were 5 bases for V and 5 bases for J; bases not matched to a gene: 12. The CDR3 spells CASSSGLAGGPAPETQYF. CDR3 bases: TGTGCCAGTAGTTCAGGACTAGCGGGAGGGCCAGCCCCGGAGACCCAGTACTTC.

The chain links TRBV19 to TRBJ2-3; 10 bases are shared with TRBD1. The junction had 6 bases not matched to a gene; V was cut back by 4 bases and J by 2 bases. The CDR3 is made up of 16 amino acids. CDR1 LNHDA and CDR2 SQIVND come from the germline V gene (reference sequence). The CDR3 protein is CASSRGTGATTDTQYF. The CDR3 DNA sequence: TGTGCCAGTAGTAGAGGGACAGGGGCTACCACAGATACGCAGTATTTT. Filled out from reference TRBV19 and TRBJ2-3, the complete variable domain reads DGGITQSPKYLFRKEGQNVTLSCEQNLNHDAMYWYRQDPGQGLRLIYYSQIVNDFQKGDIAEGYSVSREKKESFPLTVTSAQKNPTAFYLCASSRGTGATTDTQYFGPGTRLTVL.

J is TRBJ2-2 and V is TRBV7-9, with D possibly TRBD1 on 5 matching bases. This CDR3 is 15 amino acids long. Trimming took 4 bases from V and 1 from J, leaving 10 bases between them. Per the germline V gene, CDR1 is SEHNR and CDR2 is FQNEAQ (reference sequence). Here the CDR3 DNA reads TGTGCCAGCAGCTACGACAGAGTGAACACCGGGGAGCTGTTTTTT. It encodes CASSYDRVNTGELFF.

The chain has TRBV7-9 and TRBJ1-2, with TRBD1 matching over 8 bases. Looked up from germline, CDR1 is SEHNR and CDR2 is FQNEAQ (reference sequence). V gave up 5 bases and J gave up 7 bases; unmatched junction bases: 6. The CDR3 loop spans 13 amino acids. The CDR3 DNA reads as TGTGCCAGCAGCCTTGGACAGGGTTTTGGCTACACCTTC. Amino acid sequence: CASSLGQGFGYTF.

This clone is categorized as medium-sized. The chain uses TRBV24-1 and TRBJ2-4, with TRBD2 as a possible D gene (5 bases). Trimming left V 4 bases short and J 7 bases short, with 19 bases between. Per the germline V gene, CDR1 is KGHDR and CDR2 is SFDVKD. The CDR3 runs to 16 residues. CDR3 nucleotides: TGTGCCACCAGTGACCCGAGGGAATTTGGTGAGAACATTCAGTACTTC. It translates to CATSDPREFGENIQYF.

V gene TRBV28 combines with J gene TRBJ1-1; 8 positions agree with TRBD1. V was clipped by 3 bases and J by 5 bases; unmatched bases: 14. Germline V CDR1 and CDR2: MDHEN, SYDVKM. The CDR3 has 17 residues. The DNA of the CDR3 is TGTGCCAGCAGTTTGGCCGGTCAATCAGGGGGCCGAACTGAAGCTTTCTTT. Its protein is CASSLAGQSGGRTEAFF.

The table lists this clone with a count of one. The chain employs TRBV2 and TRBJ1-1, with D uncertain. The germline V and J ends were trimmed by 2 bases and 4 bases, with 5 bases remaining between them. Germline loops: CDR1 SNHLY, CDR2 FYNNEI. This CDR3 region has 12 residues. The CDR3 sequence is CASSERSTEAFF. CDR3 DNA: TGTGCCAGCAGTGAAAGGAGCACTGAAGCTTTCTTT.

V is TRBV10-3 and J is TRBJ2-2; 9 bases match TRBD1. Germline V gene sequence: CDR1 ENHRY, CDR2 SYGVKD. The CDR3 is 18 residues long. V shed 6 bases, J shed 4 bases, and the junction held 15 bases outside the gene matches. The DNA of the CDR3 is TGTGCCATCAGCCCCCTCCCCTTGACAGGGGGTCGCACCGGGGAGCTGTTTTTT. This codes for CAISPLPLTGGRTGELFF.

This chain uses TRBV30 with TRBJ1-5, with a possible D match to TRBD1 (6 bases). The CDR3 is made up of 13 amino acids. Trimming left V 7 bases short and J 2 bases short, with 12 bases between. The germline V gene encodes CDR1 GTSNPN and CDR2 SVGIG (reference sequence). CDR3 DNA: TGTGCCTTCACCGGACAGCGCAATCAGCCCCAGCATTTT. It encodes CAFTGQRNQPQHF.

The rearrangement uses TRBV2 and TRBJ2-1; the D gene is possibly TRBD2 (5 bases). Germline loops: CDR1 SNHLY, CDR2 FYNNEI. This CDR3 spans 12 amino acids. V was pared by 6 bases and J by 6 bases, with 9 bases between. CDR3 loop: CASRLVFNEQFF. The CDR3 region has the DNA TGTGCCAGCAGACTAGTTTTCAATGAGCAGTTCTTC.

V and J are TRBV28 and TRBJ2-7; D gene unclear. The V gene's germline CDR1 is MDHEN and CDR2 SYDVKM. CDR3 length equals 12 residues. V was clipped by 5 bases and J by 3 bases, with 8 bases between them. CDR3 sequence: CASSPSGYEQYF. CDR3 nucleotide sequence: TGTGCCAGCAGTCCCTCCGGCTACGAGCAGTACTTC.

The J gene is TRBJ2-2, the V gene TRBV19, with 7 bases matching TRBD1. The CDR3 length is 18 residues. J lost 1 base, V lost 7 bases, and 15 bases had no gene match. Per germline, CDR1 LNHDA and CDR2 SQIVND (reference sequence). The CDR3: CASTDTFTGDRNTGELFF. The CDR3 nucleotides are TGTGCCAGTACCGACACTTTTACAGGGGACCGGAACACCGGGGAGCTGTTTTTT.

The CDR3: CASSDEGLSNQPQHF. The CDR3 nucleotides are TGTGCCAGCAGTGACGAAGGACTTAGCAATCAGCCCCAGCATTTT. This chain joins TRBV6-1 and TRBJ1-5; D not certain. Germline-derived CDR1 and CDR2 are MNHNS and SASEGT. With 3 bases removed from V and 0 bases from J, the gap between germline ends came to 9 bases. The CDR3 totals 15 residues.

This chain connects TRBV7-8 to TRBJ1-5; TRBD1 matches 9 bases. This CDR3 has 16 residues. Looked up from germline, CDR1 is SGHVS and CDR2 is FQNEAQ. Trimming at V came to 4 bases and at J to 4 bases, leaving 8 bases not matched to a gene. The CDR3 sequence: CASSSWTGEVNQPQHF. DNA for the CDR3: TGTGCCAGCAGCTCGTGGACAGGGGAGGTAAATCAGCCCCAGCATTTT.

The chain uses TRBV28 and TRBJ2-1; 7 bases are a match to TRBD2. The CDR3 loop spans 15 amino acids. The V gene end was trimmed by 8 bases and the J gene end by 3 bases; junction bases not matched to a gene: 10. Germline values: CDR1 MDHEN, CDR2 SYDVKM. CDR3 coding DNA: TGTGCCAGCGGCCCCGGGGGGAAGATCTACAATGAGCAGTTCTTC. Translation gives CASGPGGKIYNEQFF.

The chain uses TRBV2 and TRBJ2-1, with 7 nucleotides matching TRBD2. The CDR3 is 14 amino acids. The J segment lost 9 bases and the V segment lost 4 bases, leaving 9 bases of the junction unmatched. Germline values: CDR1 SNHLY, CDR2 FYNNEI. CDR3 in amino acids: CASSATGGIFEQFF. The CDR3 bases are TGTGCCAGCAGTGCTACGGGAGGCATTTTTGAGCAGTTCTTC.